Shown below are 5 T cell receptor beta chains from a single sample sequenced in a study of Graves' ophthalmopathy and Graves' hyperthyroidism. As the template, RNA transcripts were used to amplify TCR beta CDR3 regions. First-round RT-PCR with HTBI primers preceded a second-round multiplex PCR. Via MiXCR, TCRdb re-called the multiplex PCR reads, giving one row per CDR3 protein. The sample shows under 800,000 distinct CDR3 sequences, around a fifth of them seen only once. The sequencing sample was made of peripheral blood. The receptors originated from a woman younger than 30 with stable Graves' hyperthyroidism. Some clones in this sample may be carry-over from other donors' samples.

Comments on this clonotype: Just one base apart from a much larger clone, this may be a read error. The V and J genes are TRBV7-2 and TRBJ1-6; 10 nucleotides agree with TRBD1. This CDR3 contains 17 residues. Germline values: CDR1 SGHTA, CDR2 FQGNSA. The CDR3 DNA reads as TGTGCCAGCAGCACTAGACAGGGGGCCCAATATAATTCACACCTCCACTTT. Amino acid sequence: CASSTRQGAQYNSHLHF. The whole variable domain, filled in from reference TRBV7-2 and TRBJ1-6, reads GAGVSQSPSNKVTEKGKDVELRCDPISGHTALYWYRQSLGQGLEFLIYFQGNSAPDKSGLPSDRFSAERTGGSVSTLTIQRTQQEDSAVYLCASSTRQGAQYNSHLHFGNGTRLTVT.

Ten or more counts support this clonotype. This chain uses TRBV4-1 with TRBJ2-5; D not resolved. CDR1 is MGHRA and CDR2 is YSYEKL in the germline V gene. V lost 4 bases and J lost 5, with 8 bases in between. The CDR3 runs to 12 residues. The CDR3 DNA follows: TGCGCCAGCAGCCGCATCGGGGAGACCCAGTACTTC. Amino acid sequence: CASSRIGETQYF.

This chain uses TRBV20-1 with TRBJ1-5; unclear D gene. V gave up 0 bases and J gave up 2 bases, with 11 bases separating them. The CDR3 has 15 amino acids. CDR1 DFQATT and CDR2 SNEGSKA come from the germline V gene (reference sequence). The CDR3: CSARDRNGGNQPQHF. Written as DNA, the CDR3 is TGCAGTGCTAGAGATCGAAACGGTGGCAATCAGCCCCAGCATTTT.

Concerning this clonotype: This may be a read error: a much more frequent sequence differs by one nucleotide. This chain uses TRBV19 with TRBJ1-3, with 7 bases aligning to TRBD1. Germline-derived CDR1 and CDR2 are LNHDA and SQIVND (reference sequence). CDR3 size: 15 residues. The DNA of the CDR3 is TGTGCCAGTAGTCTACTACAGGGGCAAGGAAACACCCTATATTTT. Residues: CASSLLQGQGNTLYF.

This clonotype has ten or more counts. J is TRBJ2-7 and V is TRBV6-5, with a weak D call TRBD2 (5 bases). V lost 2 bases to trimming and J lost 3 bases, with 8 bases between them. The CDR3 length is 13 residues. Germline-derived CDR1 and CDR2 are MNHEY and SVGAGI. CDR3: CASSYGLRYEQYF. The DNA of the CDR3 is TGTGCCAGCAGTTACGGACTCCGCTACGAGCAGTACTTC.